The 19 T cell receptor beta chains given below trace back to one sample, sequenced in a study of T-cell memory formation after mild COVID-19. TCRdb itself ran the 5' RACE reads through MiXCR, one entry per CDR3 protein. The sample lists 150,000 to 200,000 distinct CDR3 sequences, about 22% occurring once. Sequencing used PBMCs or a T cell subset sorted from them (not recorded which). The receptors come from an adult woman who had mild COVID-19 (a few samples of this study predate the infection). Cell type and time point are not known.

This clonotype was found a few times. The rearrangement joins TRBV6-5 to TRBJ2-1; 12 positions agree with TRBD1. Trimming took 2 bases from V and 6 from J; bases not matched to a gene: 5. The CDR3 runs to 16 residues. Per germline, CDR1 MNHEY and CDR2 SVGAGI. The CDR3 bases are TGTGCCAGCAGTTACCCGGGACAGGGGGCCTCCAATGAGCAGTTCTTC. Translation gives CASSYPGQGASNEQFF.

The chain links TRBV20-1 to TRBJ2-7, with TRBD1 matching over 9 bases. Germline CDR1 and CDR2: DFQATT and SNEGSKA (reference sequence). This CDR3 is 14 amino acids long. V shed 5 bases, J shed 3 bases, and the junction held 8 bases outside the gene matches. The CDR3 nucleotides read TGCAGTGCTTCATCCGGGACAGGGAACTACGAGCAGTACTTC. Residues: CSASSGTGNYEQYF.

This clonotype was counted between two and nine times. The chain links TRBV5-1 to TRBJ1-1; D might be TRBD1 (6 bases). CDR1 and CDR2 (germline): SGHRS, YFSETQ. Trimming removed 5 bases from V and 3 bases from J, with 14 bases in between. The CDR3 runs 14 residues. The CDR3 is CASRGGQTYTEAFF. The CDR3 region has the DNA TGCGCCAGCAGGGGAGGACAGACTTACACTGAAGCTTTCTTT.

This clonotype showed up just a few times. The CDR3 bases are TGTGCCAGCAGTCCCAAGGGAGTATCGGGGGAGACCCAGTACTTC. Encoded protein: CASSPKGVSGETQYF. The chain couples TRBV2 to TRBJ2-5, with a tentative D call TRBD2 (5 bases). In germline, CDR1 is SNHLY, CDR2 FYNNEI. V was trimmed by 5 bases and J by 5 bases, leaving 18 bases between them. The CDR3 totals 15 residues.

The chain uses TRBV19 and TRBJ1-1, with unresolved D. The CDR3 is made up of 16 amino acids. CDR1 is LNHDA and CDR2 is SQIVND in the germline V gene (reference sequence). Trimming removed 0 bases from V and 3 bases from J, with 14 bases in between. CDR3 DNA sequence: TGTGCCAGTAGTATAGACTTCGTCGTAGGATACACTGAAGCTTTCTTT. As protein: CASSIDFVVGYTEAFF.

The J gene is TRBJ2-2, the V gene TRBV5-1; D ambiguous. The CDR3 has 14 amino acids. Trimming pared 4 bases from V and 6 bases from J, leaving 13 bases between. Germline values: CDR1 SGHRS, CDR2 YFSETQ. The DNA of the CDR3 is TGCGCCAGCAGCGACTCCCTTTTTGCCGGGGAGCTGTTTTTT. Protein: CASSDSLFAGELFF.

The sample holds a few counts of this clonotype. The rearrangement joins TRBV15 to TRBJ2-5; D is uncertain. Trimming shortened V by 5 bases and J by 4 bases, and 20 bases separated the two germline ends. Germline CDR1 reads LNHNV; CDR2 reads YYDKDF (reference sequence). The CDR3 sequence is 16 residues long. The CDR3 region is CATSPDLEGFLETQYF. The CDR3 DNA sequence: TGTGCCACCAGCCCTGACTTGGAAGGGTTTCTAGAGACCCAGTACTTC.

Only a few counts were recorded for this clonotype. The J gene is TRBJ2-3, the V gene TRBV15; weak D call: TRBD2 (6 bases). The germline V gene encodes CDR1 LNHNV and CDR2 YYDKDF (reference sequence). The V end lost 5 bases, the J end lost 2 bases, and 17 bases lay between the germline ends. CDR3 size: 16 residues. Written as DNA, the CDR3 is TGTGCCACCAGCGCCTATAGGACTATCGTCACAGATACGCAGTATTTT. Amino acid sequence: CATSAYRTIVTDTQYF.

The chain is built from TRBV9 and TRBJ2-4, with no clear D. V was pared by 0 bases and J by 8 bases, with 9 bases between. The CDR3 sequence is 13 residues long. Germline loops: CDR1 SGDLS, CDR2 YYNGEE. CDR3 in DNA: TGTGCCAGCAGCGTAGAATGGTGGGACATTCAGTACTTC. Its translation is CASSVEWWDIQYF.

The chain couples TRBV12-3 or TRBV12-4 to TRBJ2-1; perhaps TRBD2 as D (6 bases). V dropped 3 bases and J dropped 6 bases, with 15 bases sitting between them. This CDR3 is built from 15 residues. CDR3 protein: CASSFALEGTNEQFF. CDR3 bases: TGTGCCAGCAGTTTCGCCCTGGAGGGTACCAATGAGCAGTTCTTC.

This clonotype occurred a few times. The chain recombines TRBV29-1 with TRBJ2-1; maybe TRBD1 (6 bases). Germline CDR1 reads SQVTM; CDR2 reads ANQGSEA. Trimming shortened V by 2 bases and J by 0 bases, and 14 bases separated the two germline ends. The CDR3 totals 16 residues. The CDR3 DNA reads as TGCAGCGTTGAACTCCCGGGACAACGCTCCTACAATGAGCAGTTCTTC. This sequence encodes CSVELPGQRSYNEQFF.

CDR3 bases: TGTGCCAGCTCACCACCAAACCTTCGACTAGCGGGGGGCACTAATGAGCAGTTCTTC. It codes for CASSPPNLRLAGGTNEQFF. The rearrangement joins TRBV18 to TRBJ2-1; 13 bases match TRBD2. Looked up from germline, CDR1 is KGHSH and CDR2 is LQKENI. Unmatched junction bases numbered 12, after V lost 0 bases and J lost 7 bases. This CDR3 is built from 19 residues.

This clonotype was seen only a few times. The rearrangement joins TRBV29-1 to TRBJ2-7, with 9 bases identical to TRBD1. After removal of 0 bases from V and 1 base from J, the junction contained 4 bases not matched to a gene. The CDR3 extends over 15 amino acids. The germline gives CDR1 SQVTM, CDR2 ANQGSEA. The CDR3 loop is CSVEEAGQGSYEQYF. The CDR3 nucleotides read TGCAGCGTTGAAGAGGCGGGACAGGGATCCTACGAGCAGTACTTC.

The chain carries TRBV4-2 and TRBJ2-1; the match to TRBD2 covers 16 bases. The CDR3 is made up of 18 amino acids. Germline CDR1 reads LGHNA; CDR2 reads YNFKEQ. Trimming at V came to 4 bases and at J to 8 bases, leaving 11 bases not matched to a gene. The CDR3 spells CASSPARSGTSGGDEQFF. The CDR3 coding sequence is TGTGCCAGCAGCCCGGCTCGCTCCGGGACTAGCGGGGGGGATGAGCAGTTCTTC.

This clonotype is medium-sized by share. The chain joins TRBV4-1 to TRBJ2-5; D is possibly TRBD1 (5 bases). CDR1 is MGHRA, CDR2 YSYEKL, per germline. This CDR3 has 13 residues. Trimming left V 4 bases short and J 4 bases short, with 10 bases between. The CDR3 DNA reads TGCGCCAGCAGCCTGGGAAGGGGAGAGACCCAGTACTTC. Protein sequence: CASSLGRGETQYF.

The chain has TRBV14 and TRBJ1-1, with no clear D. V lost 3 bases to trimming and J lost 4 bases, with 12 bases between them. The V gene's germline CDR1 is SGHDN and CDR2 FVKESK. The length of the CDR3 is 14 residues. In DNA, the CDR3 is TGTGCCAGCAGCCATGGACCCTACGCCACTGAAGCTTTCTTT. Translating gives CASSHGPYATEAFF. Supplemented by reference TRBV14 and TRBJ1-1, the full variable domain reads EAGVTQFPSHSVIEKGQTVTLRCDPISGHDNLYWYRRVMGKEIKFLLHFVKESKQDESGMPNNRFLAERTGGTYSTLKVQPAELEDSGVYFCASSHGPYATEAFFGQGTRLTVV.

The chain combines TRBV10-3 with TRBJ2-2; D may be TRBD2 (5 bases). Germline-derived CDR1 and CDR2 are ENHRY and SYGVKD. The CDR3 consists of 17 residues. V dropped 3 bases and J dropped 1 base, with 15 bases sitting between them. The CDR3 sequence is CAISESELGLNTGELFF. In DNA, the CDR3 is TGTGCCATCAGTGAATCAGAACTAGGGCTGAACACCGGGGAGCTGTTTTTT.

The chain combines TRBV5-1 with TRBJ2-7; D is possibly TRBD1 or TRBD2 (5 bases each). Trimming shortened V by 4 bases and J by 7 bases, and 18 bases separated the two germline ends. The length of the CDR3 is 14 residues. Germline assignment: CDR1 SGHRS and CDR2 YFSETQ. As DNA, the CDR3 is TGCGCCAGCAGCGTTTCCGGGACGTTCCTTGAGCAGTACTTC. It yields the protein CASSVSGTFLEQYF. Using reference TRBV5-1 and TRBJ2-7 for the parts outside the CDR3, the full variable domain is KAGVTQTPRYLIKTRGQQVTLSCSPISGHRSVSWYQQTPGQGLQFLFEYFSETQRNKGNFPGRFSGRQFSNSRSEMNVSTLELGDSALYLCASSVSGTFLEQYFGPGTRLTVT.

This clonotype was counted only a few times. This chain uses TRBV11-1 with TRBJ2-1; 7 bases match TRBD1. The ends lost 5 bases at V and 9 bases at J; junction bases unmatched: 13. The CDR3 covers 15 residues. Germline-derived CDR1 and CDR2 are SGHAT and FQDESV (reference sequence). In nucleotides, the CDR3 is TGTGCCAGCAGCCCATCGGGACAGTCCTCCTTTGAGCAGTTCTTC. Amino acid sequence: CASSPSGQSSFEQFF.